These 21 T cell receptor beta chains were all obtained from the same sample, sequenced in a study of patients and donors after allogeneic stem cell transplantation. TCRdb redid the calling of the RT-PCR reads with MiXCR, one entry per CDR3 protein. The repertoire consists of 150,000 to 200,000 distinct CDR3 sequences, with roughly 31% occurring once and the leading ten covering 3.2%. The specimen sequenced was blood, either unsorted or a sorted T cell fraction (not recorded which). The receptors derive from a human donor who was either an allogeneic HSCT recipient or a stem cell or donor lymphocyte infusion donor (not recorded which). It is not recorded whose cells these are; they may come from a transplant donor.

The rearrangement links TRBV6-5 to TRBJ1-2, with D uncertain. With 3 bases removed from V and 8 bases from J, the gap between germline ends came to 13 bases. CDR3 length: 13 amino acids. Germline lookup yields CDR1 MNHEY and CDR2 SVGAGI. The CDR3 reads CASSYHGEGGYTF. CDR3 nucleotides: TGTGCCAGCAGTTATCATGGGGAGGGCGGCTACACCTTC.

This clonotype showed up just a few times. The junction departs from germline at one end; a sequencing error may be responsible. The V and J genes are TRBV18 and TRBJ1-6; TRBD1 is a possible D gene (5 bases). Germline CDR1 and CDR2: KGHSH and LQKENI. CDR3 length: 15 residues. The CDR3: CASSPRGSDNSPLHF. The CDR3 DNA follows: TGTGCCAGCTCACCAAGGGGCTCCGATAATTCACCCCTCCACTTT.

V is TRBV7-9 and J is TRBJ2-3, with D uncertain. The CDR3 length is 14 residues. With 9 bases removed from V and 10 bases from J, the gap between germline ends came to 23 bases. Germline-derived CDR1 and CDR2 are SEHNR and FQNEAQ (reference sequence). As DNA, the CDR3 is TGTGCCAGGTCACCCCTCCGGCTCCAAGGAGCGCAGTATTTT. Protein: CARSPLRLQGAQYF.

This clonotype was seen a handful of times. This chain links TRBV18 with TRBJ1-2; weak D call: TRBD1 (6 bases). V was cut by 4 bases and J by 8 bases, with 14 bases left in between. Germline V gene lookup returns CDR1 KGHSH and CDR2 LQKENI. This CDR3 contains 13 residues. The CDR3 reads CASSRTGREGYTF. CDR3 DNA: TGTGCCAGCTCACGAACAGGGAGAGAGGGCTACACCTTC.

This clonotype was detected only a few times. The chain joins TRBV28 to TRBJ2-7; 9 bases map to TRBD1. CDR1 and CDR2 from the germline V gene are MDHEN and SYDVKM. The CDR3 consists of 15 residues. With 6 bases clipped from V and 3 bases from J, the junction kept 9 bases outside the gene matches. The CDR3 is CASRIPGTGLYEQYF. CDR3 bases: TGTGCCAGCAGGATCCCGGGGACAGGGCTCTACGAGCAGTACTTC.

This clonotype was detected a few times. V is TRBV12-3 or TRBV12-4 and J is TRBJ2-5; no reliable D call. V was pared by 0 bases and J by 5 bases, with 7 bases between. The CDR3 is 13 amino acids. The CDR3 is CASSLAVLETQYF. The CDR3, as DNA: TGTGCCAGCAGTTTAGCTGTGCTGGAGACCCAGTACTTC.

The chain links TRBV12-5 to TRBJ2-1; D is undetermined. From germline, CDR1 is LGHNT and CDR2 FRNRAP. CDR3 length equals 11 residues. Trimming took off 6 bases at V and 6 bases at J, with 6 bases between the two ends. CDR3 in DNA: TGTGCTAGTGGCCCCCCCAATGAGCAGTTCTTC. Residues: CASGPPNEQFF.

This clonotype was detected a few times. The V call is TRBV10-1, the J call TRBJ2-3; tentatively, D is TRBD2 (5 bases). Trimming left V 0 bases short and J 0 bases short, with 13 bases between. The CDR3 spans 17 residues. The germline V gene has CDR1 WNHNN and CDR2 SYGVQD (reference sequence). CDR3 loop: CASSESGAVPSTDTQYF. The CDR3 nucleotides are TGCGCCAGCAGTGAGTCGGGAGCGGTCCCTAGCACAGATACGCAGTATTTT.

This chain uses TRBV10-3 with TRBJ1-2; D unclear. The CDR3 sequence is 14 residues long. CDR1 is ENHRY, CDR2 SYGVKD, per germline. Trimming cost V 0 bases and J 8 bases, with 13 bases left between them. The CDR3: CAISESVGPAGYTF. The CDR3 nucleotides read TGTGCCATCAGTGAGTCGGTAGGGCCGGCCGGCTACACCTTC.

The chain couples TRBV6-5 to TRBJ1-1, with no clear D. The length of the CDR3 is 18 residues. Germline V lookup: CDR1 MNHEY, CDR2 SVGAGI. Trimming removed 6 bases from V and 1 base from J, with 24 bases in between. The CDR3 sequence: CASRLISGSPQPNTEAFF. DNA of the CDR3: TGTGCCAGCAGGCTTATCTCCGGGTCCCCCCAACCGAACACTGAAGCTTTCTTT.

CDR3 in DNA: TGTGCCACCAGTGACTTCCAAGAGACCCAGTACTTC. This translates into CATSDFQETQYF. V gene TRBV24-1 combines with J gene TRBJ2-5, with D unresolved. The CDR3 runs to 12 residues. Germline V gene lookup returns CDR1 KGHDR and CDR2 SFDVKD. V shed 4 bases and J shed 1 base, with 3 bases lying between them.

The chain carries TRBV4-3 and TRBJ2-3; no reliable D call. CDR3 size: 13 residues. CDR1 and CDR2 from the germline V gene are LGHNA and YSLEER. V shed 0 bases and J shed 5 bases, with 6 bases lying between them. CDR3 protein: CASSQEIGDTQYF. The CDR3 bases are TGCGCCAGCAGCCAAGAGATTGGAGATACGCAGTATTTT.

CDR3 coding DNA: TGTGCCAGCAGTGAGGAGGGGGGTAGCAATCAGCCCCAGCATTTT. It codes for CASSEEGGSNQPQHF. The chain uses TRBV2 and TRBJ1-5; D possibly corresponds to TRBD1 (6 bases). CDR1 is SNHLY and CDR2 is FYNNEI in the germline V gene. Trimming pared 3 bases from V and 0 bases from J, leaving 9 bases between. The CDR3 loop spans 15 amino acids.

This clonotype was recorded a few times. The chain carries TRBV20-1 and TRBJ1-6, with TRBD1 identical over 8 bases. Germline V gene sequence: CDR1 DFQATT, CDR2 SNEGSKA (reference sequence). This CDR3 region has 15 residues. The junction had 6 bases not matched to a gene; V was cut back by 1 base and J by 7 bases. For the CDR3, the DNA is TGCAGTGCTAGAGCTTGGACAGGGACGAATTCACCCCTCCACTTT. Protein: CSARAWTGTNSPLHF.

The rearrangement links TRBV24-1 to TRBJ2-5; no definite D call. Germline V gene data show CDR1 as KGHDR and CDR2 as SFDVKD. V was pared by 3 bases and J by 6 bases, with 10 bases between. The CDR3 is 13 amino acids. CDR3 nucleotide sequence: TGTGCCACCAGTGATGGTCCTACCCAGACCCAGTACTTC. It encodes CATSDGPTQTQYF.

This clonotype has more than one count but fewer than ten. V usage is TRBV28 and J usage is TRBJ1-2; possibly TRBD1 for D (6 bases). This CDR3 has 14 residues. Trimming shortened V by 0 bases and J by 5 bases, and 10 bases separated the two germline ends. Germline V gene lookup returns CDR1 MDHEN and CDR2 SYDVKM. DNA for the CDR3: TGTGCCAGCAGTTTATGGGGGGCGACTTATGGCTACACCTTC. The encoded protein is CASSLWGATYGYTF.

Only a few counts were recorded for this clonotype. The chain carries TRBV3-1 and TRBJ1-1; D is unclear. Germline V gene data show CDR1 as LGHDT and CDR2 as YNNKEL (reference sequence). There are 13 residues in the CDR3. Trimming stripped 1 base from V and 10 bases from J, with 13 bases between. The CDR3 DNA follows: TGTGCCAGCAGCCAAGCCTCTAAAAGTGGAGCTTTCTTT. This codes for CASSQASKSGAFF.

In this sample, this clonotype turned up a few times. The chain uses TRBV5-1 and TRBJ2-3, with 8 bases fitting TRBD1. The V gene end was trimmed by 3 bases and the J gene end by 6 bases; junction bases not matched to a gene: 9. The CDR3 has 15 residues. Germline V CDR1 and CDR2: SGHRS, YFSETQ. The CDR3 coding sequence is TGCGCCAGCAGCTCACCGGGACAGGCGATCGATACGCAGTATTTT. It encodes CASSSPGQAIDTQYF.

The table lists this clonotype with a few counts. The V gene is TRBV27, the J gene TRBJ1-5; D may be TRBD1 (6 bases). From germline, CDR1 is MNHEY and CDR2 SMNVEV (reference sequence). Trimming cost V 5 bases and J 0 bases, with 17 bases left between them. The CDR3 loop spans 17 amino acids. CDR3 DNA: TGTGCCAGCAGTGAATACGGACAGTTTTATAGCAATCAGCCCCAGCATTTT. Its protein product is CASSEYGQFYSNQPQHF.

This clonotype has only a few counts. CDR3 DNA sequence: TGCGCCAGCAGCCAAGGGACCGGTCCCACCTACGAGCAGTACTTC. Protein product: CASSQGTGPTYEQYF. The chain carries TRBV4-1 and TRBJ2-7; D gene unclear. CDR3 length: 15 amino acids. Looked up from germline, CDR1 is MGHRA and CDR2 is YSYEKL. The V end was cut by 1 base, the J end by 2 bases, with 12 bases between.

The gene calls are TRBV12-3 or TRBV12-4 and TRBJ2-4; the D gene is possibly TRBD2 (5 bases). The CDR3 length is 16 residues. The V end lost 5 bases, the J end lost 4 bases, and 18 bases lay between the germline ends. CDR3 nucleotides: TGTGCCAGCAGTATCAGCGGAAGTTTCTCTAAAAACATTCAGTACTTC. It is translated as CASSISGSFSKNIQYF.